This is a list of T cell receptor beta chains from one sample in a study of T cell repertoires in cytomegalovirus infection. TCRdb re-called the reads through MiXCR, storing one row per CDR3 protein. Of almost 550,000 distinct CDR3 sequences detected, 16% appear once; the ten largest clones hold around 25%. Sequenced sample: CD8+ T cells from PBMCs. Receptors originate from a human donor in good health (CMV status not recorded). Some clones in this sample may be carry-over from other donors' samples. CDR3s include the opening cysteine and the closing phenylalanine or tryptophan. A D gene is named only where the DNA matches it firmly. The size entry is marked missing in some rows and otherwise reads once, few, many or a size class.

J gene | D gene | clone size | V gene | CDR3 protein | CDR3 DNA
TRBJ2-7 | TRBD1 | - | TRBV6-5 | CASGHGTGIYEQYF | TGTGCCAGCGGGCATGGGACAGGCATCTACGAGCAGTACTTC
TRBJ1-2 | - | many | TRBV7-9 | CASSSMGLTDNYGYTF | TGTGCCAGCAGCTCTATGGGACTTACCGATAACTATGGCTACACCTTC
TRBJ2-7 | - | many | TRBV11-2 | CASSSRVASYEQYF | TGTGCCAGCAGCTCCAGGGTGGCCTCCTACGAGCAGTACTTC
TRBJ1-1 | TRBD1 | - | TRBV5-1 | CASGQSRGTEAFF | TGCGCCAGCGGACAGTCCAGGGGGACTGAAGCTTTCTTT
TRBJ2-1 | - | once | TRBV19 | CASIMGPGNEQFF | TGTGCCAGTATCATGGGCCCGGGCAATGAGCAGTTCTTC
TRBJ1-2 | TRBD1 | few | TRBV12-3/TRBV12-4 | CASSWAGTGGSGDDGYTF | TGTGCCAGCAGTTGGGCCGGGACAGGGGGATCTGGTGACGATGGCTACACCTTC
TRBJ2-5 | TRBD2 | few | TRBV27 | CASSLKTSGIRETQYF | TGTGCCAGCAGTTTAAAGACTAGCGGGATCCGGGAGACCCAGTACTTC
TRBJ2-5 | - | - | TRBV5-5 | CASSLLRVETQYF | TGTGCCAGCAGCTTGTTGCGGGTGGAGACCCAGTACTTC
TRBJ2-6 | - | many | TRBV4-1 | CASSQEHKVGGANVLTF | TGCGCCAGCAGCCAAGAGCACAAGGTGGGGGGGGCCAACGTCCTGACTTTC
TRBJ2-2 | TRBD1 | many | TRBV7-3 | CASSSQGVDTGELFF | TGTGCCAGCAGCTCTCAGGGGGTGGACACCGGGGAGCTGTTTTTT
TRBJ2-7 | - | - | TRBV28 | CASSFTGTYNYEQYF | TGTGCCAGCAGTTTCACCGGGACATACAACTACGAGCAGTACTTC
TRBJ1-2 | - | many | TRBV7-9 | CASSDSGIPYGYTF | TGTGCCAGCAGCGACTCCGGGATCCCCTATGGCTACACCTTC
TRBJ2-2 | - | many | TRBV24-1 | CATGVSGELFF | TGTGCCACCGGGGTCTCTGGGGAGCTGTTTTTT
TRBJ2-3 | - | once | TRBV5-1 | CASHGGSKGTRLSRDTQYF | TGCGCCAGCCACGGCGGGTCGAAGGGAACGAGACTGTCCAGAGATACGCAGTATTTT
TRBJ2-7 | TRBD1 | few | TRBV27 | CASGKLGDRANEQYF | TGTGCCAGCGGTAAATTGGGGGACAGGGCAAACGAGCAGTACTTC
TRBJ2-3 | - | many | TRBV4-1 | CASSQDLRGAGTDTQYF | TGCGCCAGCAGCCAAGATCTTCGGGGGGCGGGCACAGATACGCAGTATTTT
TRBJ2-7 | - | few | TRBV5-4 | CASSSLGVSDYEQYF | TGTGCCAGCAGCTCCCTCGGGGTTTCGGACTACGAGCAGTACTTC
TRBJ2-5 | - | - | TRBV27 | CASSLSSATRTQYF | TGTGCCAGCAGTTTATCGTCGGCGACTCGGACCCAGTACTTC
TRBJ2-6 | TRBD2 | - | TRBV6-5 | CASTSSGTGANVLTF | TGTGCCAGCACCTCTAGCGGGACGGGGGCCAACGTCCTGACTTTC
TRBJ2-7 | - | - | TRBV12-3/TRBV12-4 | CASNLGYEQYF | TGTGCCAGCAATTTGGGATACGAGCAGTACTTC
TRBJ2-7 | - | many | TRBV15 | CATREDSSSSYEQYF | TGTGCCACCAGAGAGGACAGTTCGAGCTCCTACGAGCAGTACTTC
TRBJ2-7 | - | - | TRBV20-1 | CSARGPTGDSSYEQYF | TGCAGTGCTAGAGGCCCAACGGGGGACAGCTCCTACGAGCAGTACTTC
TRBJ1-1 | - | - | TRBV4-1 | CASSQERHLNTEAFF | TGCGCCAGCAGCCAAGAGAGGCACTTAAACACTGAAGCTTTCTTT
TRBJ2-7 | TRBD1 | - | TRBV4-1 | CASSHPQGASYEQYF | TGCGCCAGCAGCCACCCCCAGGGGGCCTCCTACGAGCAGTACTTC
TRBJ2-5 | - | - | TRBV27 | CASSPTILQETQYF | TGTGCCAGCAGTCCGACCATATTACAAGAGACCCAGTACTTC
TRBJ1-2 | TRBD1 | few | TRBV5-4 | CASSPGPGQGYGYTF | TGTGCCAGCAGCCCGGGCCCGGGACAGGGTTACGGCTACACCTTC
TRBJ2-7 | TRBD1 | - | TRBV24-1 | CATSDAGTGSSYEQYF | TGTGCCACCAGTGACGCCGGGACAGGGAGCTCCTACGAGCAGTACTTC
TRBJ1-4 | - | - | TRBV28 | CASSPIWQDEKLFF | TGTGCCAGCAGTCCCATATGGCAAGATGAAAAACTGTTTTTT
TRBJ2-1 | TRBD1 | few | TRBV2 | CARRRGQGSHEQFF | TGTGCCCGCAGAAGAGGACAGGGCTCCCATGAGCAGTTCTTC
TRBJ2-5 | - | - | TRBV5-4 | CASSRLPEGAETQYF | TGTGCCAGCAGCCGCCTTCCCGAGGGAGCAGAGACCCAGTACTTC
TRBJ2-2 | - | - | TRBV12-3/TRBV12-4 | CASSLGVMVALGTGELFF | TGTGCCAGCAGTTTAGGGGTTATGGTGGCACTGGGCACCGGGGAGCTGTTTTTT
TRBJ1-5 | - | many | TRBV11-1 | CASSHNQPQHF | TGTGCCAGCAGCCACAATCAGCCCCAGCATTTT
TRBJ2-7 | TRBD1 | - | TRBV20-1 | CSAYTGGSTSYEQYF | TGCAGTGCGTACACAGGGGGCTCCACTTCCTACGAGCAGTACTTC
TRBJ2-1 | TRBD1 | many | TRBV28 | CASLSGTGGYLNEQFF | TGTGCCAGCCTTAGTGGGACAGGGGGCTACCTCAATGAGCAGTTCTTC
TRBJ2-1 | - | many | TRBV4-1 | CASSQGVVKKLYNEQFF | TGCGCCAGCAGCCAAGGGGTGGTCAAGAAACTCTACAATGAGCAGTTCTTC
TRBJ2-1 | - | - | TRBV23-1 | CASSHGQFYNEQFF | TGCGCCAGCAGTCACGGACAGTTTTACAATGAGCAGTTCTTC
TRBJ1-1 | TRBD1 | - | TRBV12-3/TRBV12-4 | CARSSPDREGTESFF | TGTGCCAGAAGTTCCCCGGACAGGGAGGGAACTGAATCTTTCTTT
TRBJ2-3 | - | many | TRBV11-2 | CASSLAYIQTSNTDTQYF | TGTGCCAGCAGCTTAGCCTACATACAGACTTCGAACACAGATACGCAGTATTTT
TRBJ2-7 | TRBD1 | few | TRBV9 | CASSVGQASYEQYF | TGTGCCAGCAGCGTCGGACAGGCATCCTACGAGCAGTACTTC
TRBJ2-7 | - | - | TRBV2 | CASTPGRGPSYEQYF | TGTGCCAGTACCCCGGGCAGGGGCCCCTCCTACGAGCAGTACTTC
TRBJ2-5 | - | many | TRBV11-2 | CASSLRPEGETQYF | TGTGCCAGCAGCTTAAGGCCCGAGGGGGAGACCCAGTACTTC
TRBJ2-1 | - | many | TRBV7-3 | CASSPGHSTLDNEQFF | TGTGCCAGCAGCCCCGGACACTCCACCTTGGACAATGAGCAGTTCTTC
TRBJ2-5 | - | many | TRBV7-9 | CASSEGTEIQETQYF | TGTGCCAGCAGCGAAGGGACCGAGATACAAGAGACCCAGTACTTC
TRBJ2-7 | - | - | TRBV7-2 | CASSDDGVVTYF | TGTGCCAGCAGCGACGACGGAGTAGTGACGTACTTC
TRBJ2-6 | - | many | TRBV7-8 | CASSLEGRLSGANVLTF | TGTGCCAGCAGCTTAGAAGGACGGCTCTCTGGGGCCAACGTCCTGACTTTC
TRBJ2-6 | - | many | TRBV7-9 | CASSLGRVSGANVLTF | TGTGCCAGCAGCTTGGGAAGGGTATCTGGGGCCAACGTCCTGACTTTC
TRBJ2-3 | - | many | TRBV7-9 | CASSSPRQADTQYF | TGTGCCAGCAGCTCCCCTAGGCAGGCCGATACGCAGTATTTT
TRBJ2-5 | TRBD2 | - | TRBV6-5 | CASRSAGGPAETQYF | TGTGCCAGCAGATCTGCGGGGGGGCCTGCGGAGACCCAGTACTTC
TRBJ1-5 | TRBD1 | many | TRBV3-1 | CASSQGGQGNQPQHF | TGTGCCAGCAGCCAAGGGGGACAGGGGAATCAGCCCCAGCATTTT
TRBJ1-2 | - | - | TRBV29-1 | CSVEGLGYPNYGYTF | TGCAGCGTTGAAGGTCTCGGATACCCTAACTATGGCTACACCTTC
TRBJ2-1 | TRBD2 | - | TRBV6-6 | CASSFLGGGYNEQFF | TGTGCCAGCAGTTTCCTCGGGGGGGGGTACAATGAGCAGTTCTTC
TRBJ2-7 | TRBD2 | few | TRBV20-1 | CSAPPSGSSYEQYF | TGCAGTGCACCACCTAGCGGGAGCTCCTACGAGCAGTACTTC
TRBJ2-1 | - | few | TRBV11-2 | CASSLWKRDEQFF | TGTGCCAGCAGCTTATGGAAGCGGGATGAGCAGTTCTTC
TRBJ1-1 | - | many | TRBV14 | CASSQDWRGQNTEAFF | TGTGCCAGCAGCCAAGACTGGAGGGGTCAGAACACTGAAGCTTTCTTT
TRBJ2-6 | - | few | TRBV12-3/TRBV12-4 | CASSTSSAGLSGGANVLTF | TGTGCCAGCAGTACATCATCCGCGGGGTTATCAGGTGGGGCCAACGTCCTGACTTTC
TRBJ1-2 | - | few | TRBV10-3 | CATWDGARANYGYTF | TGTGCCACCTGGGACGGGGCCCGAGCTAACTATGGCTACACCTTC
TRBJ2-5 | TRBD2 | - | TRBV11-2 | CASRGGLAGQETQYF | TGTGCCAGCAGGGGGGGACTAGCGGGGCAAGAGACCCAGTACTTC